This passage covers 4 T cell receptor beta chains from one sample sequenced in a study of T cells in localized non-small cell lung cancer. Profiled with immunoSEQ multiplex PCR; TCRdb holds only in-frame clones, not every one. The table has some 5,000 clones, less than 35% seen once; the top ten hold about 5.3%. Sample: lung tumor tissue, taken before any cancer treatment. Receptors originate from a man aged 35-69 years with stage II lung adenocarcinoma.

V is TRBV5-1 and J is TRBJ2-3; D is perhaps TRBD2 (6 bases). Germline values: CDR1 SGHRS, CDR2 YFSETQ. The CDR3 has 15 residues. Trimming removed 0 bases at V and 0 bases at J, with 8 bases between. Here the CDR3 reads CASSLDGTSTDTQYF. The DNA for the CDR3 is TGCGCCAGCAGCTTGGACGGGACTAGCACAGATACGCAGTATTTT.

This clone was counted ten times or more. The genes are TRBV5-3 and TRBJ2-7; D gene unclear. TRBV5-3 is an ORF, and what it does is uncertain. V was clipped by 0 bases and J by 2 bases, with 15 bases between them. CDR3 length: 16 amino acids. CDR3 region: CARSLASGPAAYEQYF. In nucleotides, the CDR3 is TGTGCCAGAAGCTTGGCGTCTGGCCCCGCGGCCTACGAGCAGTACTTC.

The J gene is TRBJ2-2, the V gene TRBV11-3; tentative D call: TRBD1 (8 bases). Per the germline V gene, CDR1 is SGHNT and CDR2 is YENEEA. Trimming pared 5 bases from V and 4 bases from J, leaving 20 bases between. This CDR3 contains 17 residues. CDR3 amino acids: CASSPQRTGRGTGELFF. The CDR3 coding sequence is TGTGCCAGCAGCCCACAACGGACAGGGAGGGGCACCGGGGAGCTGTTTTTT. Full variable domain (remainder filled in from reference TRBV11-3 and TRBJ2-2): EAGVVQSPRYKIIEKKQPVAFWCNPISGHNTLYWYLQNLGQGPELLIRYENEEAVDDSQLPKDRFSAERLKGVDSTLKIQPAELGDSAVYLCASSPQRTGRGTGELFFGEGSRLTVL.

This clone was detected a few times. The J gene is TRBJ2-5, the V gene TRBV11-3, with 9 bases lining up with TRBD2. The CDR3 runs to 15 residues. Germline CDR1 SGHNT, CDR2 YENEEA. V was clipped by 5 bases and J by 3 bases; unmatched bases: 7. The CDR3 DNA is TGTGCCAGCAGCCCCAGTGGCGGGAGGGAAGAGACCCAGTACTTC. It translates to CASSPSGGREETQYF.